This entry lists 9 T cell receptor beta chains sequenced from one sample in a study of blood T cell repertoires in COVID-19. The table came from immunoSEQ multiplex PCR; TCRdb's copy has only in-frame clones and leaves some out. The table lists around 150,000 clones, over 65% of them singletons. Input material: peripheral blood. The receptors shown here come from a woman older than 75 with active or convalescent COVID-19.

The J gene is TRBJ1-5, the V gene TRBV19, with TRBD1 identical over 8 bases. The CDR3 contains 14 residues. V shed 3 bases, J shed 7 bases, and the junction held 5 bases outside the gene matches. From germline, CDR1 is LNHDA and CDR2 SQIVND (reference sequence). In DNA, the CDR3 is TGTGCCAGTAGTATCGAGTCAGGGGGCCAGCCCCAGCATTTT. Encoded protein: CASSIESGGQPQHF. Supplemented by reference TRBV19 and TRBJ1-5, the full variable domain reads DGGITQSPKYLFRKEGQNVTLSCEQNLNHDAMYWYRQDPGQGLRLIYYSQIVNDFQKGDIAEGYSVSREKKESFPLTVTSAQKNPTAFYLCASSIESGGQPQHFGDGTRLSIL.

This clone came up once. The gene calls are TRBV19 and TRBJ1-3; D not certain. CDR3 length: 14 residues. Germline CDR1 is LNHDA and CDR2 is SQIVND (reference sequence). Trimming took 7 bases from V and 0 from J, leaving 10 bases between them. As DNA, the CDR3 is TGTGCCAGTATCAAGAGAAGCTCTGGAAACACCATATATTTT. This gives the protein CASIKRSSGNTIYF. The complete variable domain, with remaining parts taken from reference TRBV19 and TRBJ1-3, reads DGGITQSPKYLFRKEGQNVTLSCEQNLNHDAMYWYRQDPGQGLRLIYYSQIVNDFQKGDIAEGYSVSREKKESFPLTVTSAQKNPTAFYLCASIKRSSGNTIYFGEGSWLTVV.

The genes are TRBV5-1 and TRBJ2-3; 8 bases agree with TRBD1. This CDR3 spans 14 amino acids. The V gene end was trimmed by 3 bases and the J gene end by 6 bases; junction bases not matched to a gene: 6. CDR1 SGHRS and CDR2 YFSETQ come from the germline V gene. The CDR3 protein is CASSWARGPDTQYF. In DNA, the CDR3 is TGCGCCAGCAGCTGGGCCAGGGGGCCCGATACGCAGTATTTT.

The rearrangement joins TRBV27 to TRBJ1-1; weak D call: TRBD1 (5 bases). CDR1 is MNHEY, CDR2 SMNVEV, per germline (reference sequence). The germline V and J ends were trimmed by 6 bases and 2 bases, with 25 bases remaining between them. CDR3 size: 18 residues. This CDR3 reads CASRPTPRITGVNTEAFF. CDR3 bases: TGTGCCAGCAGACCAACCCCCAGGATCACGGGGGTCAACACTGAAGCTTTCTTT.

V and J are TRBV19 and TRBJ2-5, with 10 bases identical to TRBD2. This CDR3 is 16 amino acids long. Germline V CDR1 and CDR2: LNHDA, SQIVND (reference sequence). Unmatched junction bases numbered 5, after V lost 2 bases and J lost 2 bases. CDR3 in DNA: TGTGCCAGTAGTATACTAGCGGGGGAAATTCAAGAGACCCAGTACTTC. As protein: CASSILAGEIQETQYF.

This clone was found a few times. The V call is TRBV9, the J call TRBJ2-1; 11 nucleotides agree with TRBD2. This CDR3 is built from 16 residues. In germline, CDR1 is SGDLS, CDR2 YYNGEE. The V segment lost 3 bases and the J segment 4 bases; nucleotides outside the gene matches: 6. The chain's CDR3 is CASSARGTSGYNEQFF. CDR3 nucleotides: TGTGCCAGCAGCGCTCGGGGGACTAGCGGTTACAATGAGCAGTTCTTC.

This rearrangement joins TRBV5-1 to TRBJ2-1; D ambiguous. Deletions cut 2 bases from V and 8 bases from J, with 17 bases between. This CDR3 spans 15 amino acids. CDR1 and CDR2 (germline): SGHRS, YFSETQ. The CDR3 DNA reads TGCGCCAGCAGCTTAAGCCAACCATCTCGCGATGAGCAGTTCTTC. It encodes CASSLSQPSRDEQFF.

In this sample, this clone turned up a few times. J is TRBJ2-5 and V is TRBV5-1; perhaps TRBD1 as D (6 bases). The germline V gene encodes CDR1 SGHRS and CDR2 YFSETQ. The ends were cut back, 5 bases at V and 2 bases at J, with 13 bases in the middle. The CDR3 is 14 amino acids. CDR3 bases: TGCGCCAGCAGTAACCGACAGGTACAAGAGACCCAGTACTTC. It encodes CASSNRQVQETQYF. The whole variable domain, filled in from reference TRBV5-1 and TRBJ2-5, reads KAGVTQTPRYLIKTRGQQVTLSCSPISGHRSVSWYQQTPGQGLQFLFEYFSETQRNKGNFPGRFSGRQFSNSRSEMNVSTLELGDSALYLCASSNRQVQETQYFGPGTRLLVL.

J is TRBJ1-6 and V is TRBV18; TRBD1 might be the D (6 bases). The V gene's germline CDR1 is KGHSH and CDR2 LQKENI. CDR3 length: 14 residues. V was shortened by 2 bases and J by 7 bases, with 9 bases between the two germline ends. In DNA, the CDR3 is TGTGCCAGCTCACCAATGGGACAAAATTCACCCCTCCACTTT. Translating it yields CASSPMGQNSPLHF.